This is a list of T cell receptor beta chains from one sample in a study of neurological immune-mediated disorders. TCRdb re-analysed the 5' RACE reads in MiXCR, keeping a single row per CDR3 protein. The sample lists about 57,000 distinct CDR3 sequences; about 11% were seen once. The sequencing input was PBMCs. The receptor set was obtained from a male donor with HTLV-1-associated myelopathy (HAM/TSP). The CDR3 runs from the conserved cysteine through the conserved F or W. The order of the fields is V gene, clone size, CDR3 length, J gene, CDR3 protein. Where a row states a size, it is once, few, many or the class of an expanded clone; other rows omit it.

TRBV6-1	many	18	TRBJ2-6	CASSEVWGRGSGANVLTF
TRBV27	many	13	TRBJ2-3	CASSLGRGDTQYF
TRBV10-3	.	11	TRBJ1-1	CAIGRATEAFF
TRBV7-2	many	15	TRBJ2-3	CASSRPGLARDTQYF
TRBV9	many	15	TRBJ2-3	CASSLSGDDTDTQYF
TRBV21-1	many	12	TRBJ1-6	CASSRTHSTLHF
TRBV18	many	15	TRBJ1-3	CASSPGTGSGNTIYF
TRBV29-1	many	14	TRBJ2-5	CSVTSAAGWETQYF
TRBV2	many	12	TRBJ2-1	CASSVRPNEQFF
TRBV12-3/TRBV12-4	.	14	TRBJ2-5	CASSPGGNQETQYF
TRBV5-1	many	16	TRBJ1-1	CASSLALGGLNTEAFF
TRBV20-1	many	13	TRBJ2-5	CSARISGPETQYF
TRBV5-8	many	15	TRBJ2-1	CASSFRGGVYNEQFF
TRBV5-1	medium-sized	15	TRBJ1-6	CASRLKGTGDSPLHF
TRBV9	many	15	TRBJ2-7	CASSATDRGLYEQYF
TRBV10-3	many	13	TRBJ2-7	CAISMGGLYEQYF
TRBV28	many	14	TRBJ1-1	CASSFGGNTAEAFF
TRBV2	many	15	TRBJ2-2	CASSWGQGSTGELFF
TRBV5-1	many	16	TRBJ2-3	CASSFLAGTSTDTQYF
TRBV6-1	.	15	TRBJ2-2	CASSADGDSAGELFF
TRBV7-2	many	13	TRBJ1-2	CASSPDREHGYTF
TRBV5-1	many	17	TRBJ2-2	CASSLNYGAQVSGELFF
TRBV29-1	many	11	TRBJ1-2	CSENRGTGYTF
TRBV12-3/TRBV12-4	many	15	TRBJ2-1	CASSPPGGPYNEQFF
TRBV5-1	many	13	TRBJ2-7	CASSLDQIDEQYF
TRBV5-1	many	15	TRBJ2-2	CASSLIDTLSGELFF
TRBV5-1	many	15	TRBJ2-7	CASSSGPPLGYEQYF
TRBV20-1	many	11	TRBJ1-1	CSASVSSQAFF
TRBV3-1	many	14	TRBJ1-5	CASSQEWGVQPQHF
TRBV12-3/TRBV12-4	many	16	TRBJ1-5	CASSPGPAGSNQPQHF
TRBV5-1	many	15	TRBJ1-1	CASSTGQGMNTEAFF
TRBV12-3/TRBV12-4	many	12	TRBJ2-2	CASSPSAGELFF
TRBV10-3	many	13	TRBJ2-1	CAISESTDREQFF
TRBV20-1	many	15	TRBJ1-5	CSAATQGFGYQPQHF
TRBV7-2	many	14	TRBJ1-2	CASSRPDGSYGYTF
TRBV5-1	many	14	TRBJ2-1	CASSLTSFGNEQFF
TRBV20-1	many	15	TRBJ2-6	CSASRGGGGANVLTF
TRBV5-1	many	14	TRBJ2-7	CASSGGLGPYEQYF
TRBV15	many	15	TRBJ1-2	CATSRDSPGNYGYTF
TRBV18	.	15	TRBJ2-7	CASSPPGGQGNEQYF
TRBV28	many	15	TRBJ2-1	CASSLPAGGRNEQFF
TRBV5-6	many	13	TRBJ2-7	CASSLYEGQEQYF
TRBV9	many	15	TRBJ2-1	CASSAIRDTYNEQFF
TRBV20-1	many	15	TRBJ2-1	CSARGLAGGINEQFF
TRBV20-1	many	13	TRBJ1-1	CSALGPRRTEAFF
TRBV5-1	many	14	TRBJ2-3	CASSFGSPSRTQYF
TRBV6-5	many	15	TRBJ2-3	CASRTSGGLGDTQYF
TRBV7-2	.	15	TRBJ2-7	CASSLGPGVPYEQYF
TRBV20-1	.	13	TRBJ2-2	CSARGGGNGELFF
TRBV5-1	many	15	TRBJ2-1	CASSIRLGENNEQFF
TRBV5-5	many	16	TRBJ2-3	CASSLAGQGLTDTQYF
TRBV20-1	many	13	TRBJ2-3	CSASGGRTDTQYF
TRBV7-8	many	14	TRBJ1-4	CASSLARSDEKLFF
TRBV20-1	many	15	TRBJ2-5	CSASPGGQGKETQYF